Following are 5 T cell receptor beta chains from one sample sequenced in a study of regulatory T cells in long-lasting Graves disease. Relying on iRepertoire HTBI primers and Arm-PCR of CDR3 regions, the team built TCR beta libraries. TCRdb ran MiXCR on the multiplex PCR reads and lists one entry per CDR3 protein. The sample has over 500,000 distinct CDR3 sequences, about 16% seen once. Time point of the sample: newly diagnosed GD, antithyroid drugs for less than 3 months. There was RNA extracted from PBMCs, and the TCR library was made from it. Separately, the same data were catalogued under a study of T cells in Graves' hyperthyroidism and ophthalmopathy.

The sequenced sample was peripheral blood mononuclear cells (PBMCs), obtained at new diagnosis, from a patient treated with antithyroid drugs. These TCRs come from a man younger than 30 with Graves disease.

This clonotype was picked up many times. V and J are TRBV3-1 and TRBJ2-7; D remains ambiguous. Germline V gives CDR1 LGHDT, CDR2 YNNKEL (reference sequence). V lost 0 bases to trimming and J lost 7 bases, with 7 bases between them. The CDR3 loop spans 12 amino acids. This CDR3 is CASSQDPREQYF. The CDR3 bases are TGTGCCAGCAGCCAAGATCCGAGGGAGCAGTACTTC.

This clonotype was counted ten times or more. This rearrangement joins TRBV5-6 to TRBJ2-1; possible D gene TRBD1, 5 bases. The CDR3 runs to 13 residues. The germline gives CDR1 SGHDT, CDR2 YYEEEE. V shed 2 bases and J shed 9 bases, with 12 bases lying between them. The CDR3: CASSFLGATEQFF. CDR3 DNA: TGTGCCAGCAGCTTTCTAGGGGCCACTGAGCAGTTCTTC.

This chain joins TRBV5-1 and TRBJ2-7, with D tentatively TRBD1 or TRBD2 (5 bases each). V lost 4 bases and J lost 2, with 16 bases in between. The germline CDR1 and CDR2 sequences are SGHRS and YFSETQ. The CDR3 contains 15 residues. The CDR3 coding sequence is TGCGCCAGCAGCCAGCCGGGACCTCGCCCCTACGAGCAGTACTTC. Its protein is CASSQPGPRPYEQYF. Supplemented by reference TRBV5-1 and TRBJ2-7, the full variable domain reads KAGVTQTPRYLIKTRGQQVTLSCSPISGHRSVSWYQQTPGQGLQFLFEYFSETQRNKGNFPGRFSGRQFSNSRSEMNVSTLELGDSALYLCASSQPGPRPYEQYFGPGTRLTVT.

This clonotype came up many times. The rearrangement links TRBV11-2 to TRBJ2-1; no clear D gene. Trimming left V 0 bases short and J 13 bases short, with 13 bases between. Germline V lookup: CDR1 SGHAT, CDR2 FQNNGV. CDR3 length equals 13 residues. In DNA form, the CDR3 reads TGTGCCAGCAGCTTAGAGGGCGAGAACTTCCAGTTCTTC. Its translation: CASSLEGENFQFF.

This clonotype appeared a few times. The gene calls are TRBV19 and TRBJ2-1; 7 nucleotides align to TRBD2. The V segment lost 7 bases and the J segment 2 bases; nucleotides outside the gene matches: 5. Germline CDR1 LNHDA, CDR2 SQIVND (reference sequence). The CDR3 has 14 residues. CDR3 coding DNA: TGTGCCAGTAATTTGGGACTACCCTACAATGAGCAGTTCTTC. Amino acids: CASNLGLPYNEQFF.